This T cell receptor (beta chain) was retrieved from a study of T cell responses to AZD1222 COVID-19 vaccine (dated by TCRdb to the early 2020s). About the study as a whole: A total of 230 to 250 trial participants underwent TCR sequencing, of whom about 210 received two doses of AZD1222 and about 25 received two doses of the MenACWY control vaccine. Trial participants were enrolled by age into subgroups of 18-55, 56-69 and 70-plus years, and around 150, 28 and 57 TCR-sequenced participants, respectively, were included in these subgroups. General conclusions and limits of the study: The vaccine-associated CD4 TCRs covered the entire spike protein, and the dominant responses fell in regions 160-218 and 743-854. Most participants were white British and females outnumbered males, and the authors suggested that clonal diversity may have been underestimated. Conclusions about previously exposed vaccinees are limited because only a handful of AZD1222 recipients were SARS-CoV-2 seropositive at baseline. The 56-69-year group was small, and its depth increase did not reach significance, likely because of low power. Reportedly, almost half of the unique spike-specific TCRs recognized epitopes lying outside the regions that are mutated in the B.1.351 and B.1.1.7 variants. Because no day 14 peak-response samples were available, repertoires were characterized only after the peak T cell response. Spike-specific TCR breadth and depth rose significantly after two AZD1222 doses compared with day 0 and with MenACWY recipients.

For this clone: Its binding antigen is unknown. No clone much larger than this one lies a single base away; base qualities are absent.

Explained via the paper, the time point label denotes: about 28 days (+/-7) after the second vaccine dose. Because spike-specific TCR depth and breadth did not differ between the two schedules, AZD1222 recipients who got a second dose at roughly 4 weeks were pooled with those who got a second dose at roughly 12 weeks. Samples from vaccinated people were obtained from the UK trials COV001 and COV002, which included a single-blind randomized controlled phase 2/3 trial of AZD1222 (ChAdOx1 nCoV-19) in healthy adults. For TCRbeta chain sequencing, PBMC samples from trial participants were taken at day 0 and at day 28 after the second dose. V is cut back by 3 bases and J by 8 bases, with 9 bases in the junction unmatched. The germline V gene (reference sequence) yields SGHKS for CDR1 and YYEKEE for CDR2. The CDR3 goes from the cysteine to the phenylalanine over 16 residues. Solely the CDR3 DNA is kept, with 48 bases framed from the first base.

The CDR3 regions of human TCRbeta chains were subjected to immunosequencing. Per the original workflow: Repertoire TCRs were matched against a reference library of SARS-CoV-2-specific TCRs generated with the MIRA antigen-specificity platform. Breadth meant the fraction of unique TCRs that were SARS-CoV-2-associated, whereas depth meant the fraction of total T cells that were SARS-CoV-2-associated. Each spike-specific TCR was assigned to its reactive spike region and to a CD4 or CD8 class using the MIRA data. Log10-transformed breadth and depth values were compared by one-way ANOVA with Sidak's multiple comparisons tests. Not all clones reach the TCRdb copy of this immuneACCESS table, which keeps in-frame sequences only. Checked studies attribute under half of the gap to unresolved V genes and leave the rest unexplained. V and J calls and clone size follow that table, whereas D and trimming were derived from the DNA. The sample table contains 150,000 to 200,000 clones; only one count was recorded for about 91% of them. The biggest ten clones account for 11% of the sample.

Recombination joined TRBV5-5 with TRBJ2-1, with 12 bases aligning to TRBD1. The sequences come from peripheral blood, collected 28 days after the second AZD1222 dose. The TCR originated in an adult who received the AZD1222 COVID-19 vaccine. This receptor carries the CDR3 CASSSWGQGALDEQFF. The bases are TGTGCCAGCAGCTCGTGGGGACAGGGGGCGCTGGATGAGCAGTTCTTC.